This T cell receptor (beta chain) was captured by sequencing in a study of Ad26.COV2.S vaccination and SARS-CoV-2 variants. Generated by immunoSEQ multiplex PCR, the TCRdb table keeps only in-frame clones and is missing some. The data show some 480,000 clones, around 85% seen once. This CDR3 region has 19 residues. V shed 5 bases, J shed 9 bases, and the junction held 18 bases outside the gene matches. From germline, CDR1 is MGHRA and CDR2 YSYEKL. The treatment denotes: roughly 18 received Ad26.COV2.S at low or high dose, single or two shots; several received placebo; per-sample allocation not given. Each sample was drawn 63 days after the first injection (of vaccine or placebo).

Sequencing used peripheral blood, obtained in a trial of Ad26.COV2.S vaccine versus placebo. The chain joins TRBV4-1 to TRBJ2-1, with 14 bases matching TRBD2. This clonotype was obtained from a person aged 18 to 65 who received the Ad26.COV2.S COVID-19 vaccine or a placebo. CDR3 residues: CASSAGTSGRRASRGEQFF. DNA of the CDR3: TGCGCCAGCAGCGCCGGGACTAGCGGGAGACGGGCGTCTCGGGGTGAGCAGTTCTTC.